The rows below give T cell receptor beta chains drawn from one sample of a study of PD-1 blockade in classical Hodgkin lymphoma. Assay: immunoSEQ multiplex PCR; the TCRdb copy retains only in-frame clones and omits some. The sample records about 36,000 clones, more than 65% being singletons. The material sequenced was peripheral blood mononuclear cells (PBMCs), taken before the second cycle of nivolumab. The receptor set was obtained from a human donor with classical Hodgkin lymphoma. CDR3s include the opening cysteine and the closing phenylalanine or tryptophan. D genes are given only for firm matches. Clone sizes are given selectively: once, few, many, or a class where the clone is expanded.

J: TRBJ2-7; D: TRBD2; V: TRBV9; size: NA; DNA: TGTGCCAGCAGCGTAGGACTAGCGGGAATTGAGCAGTACTTC; CDR3: CASSVGLAGIEQYF
J: TRBJ2-5; D: NA; V: TRBV5-1; size: NA; DNA: TGCGCCAGCAGCCTGGGACCGGAGTCAGAGACCCAGTACTTC; CDR3: CASSLGPESETQYF
J: TRBJ2-2; D: TRBD1; V: TRBV2; size: NA; DNA: TGTGCCAGCAAGTGGACAGGCAGTCCCGGGGAGCTGTTTTTT; CDR3: CASKWTGSPGELFF
J: TRBJ2-1; D: TRBD2; V: TRBV19; size: medium-sized; DNA: TGTGCCAGTAGCCCTAGCGGGATAACCTACAATGAGCAGTTCTTC; CDR3: CASSPSGITYNEQFF
J: TRBJ1-5; D: TRBD1; V: TRBV5-1; size: NA; DNA: TGCGCCAGCAGCCCTTGGACAGGGGATAATCAGCCCCAGCATTTT; CDR3: CASSPWTGDNQPQHF
J: TRBJ2-2; D: TRBD2; V: TRBV9; size: NA; DNA: TGTGCCAGCAGCTTTGGACTAGCGGGGGGACTGAACACCGGGGAGCTGTTTTTT; CDR3: CASSFGLAGGLNTGELFF
J: TRBJ1-3; D: NA; V: TRBV9; size: many; DNA: TGTGCCAGCAGCGTAGATGGCATCTCTGGAAACACCATATATTTT; CDR3: CASSVDGISGNTIYF
J: TRBJ2-7; D: TRBD2; V: TRBV7-9; size: few; DNA: TGTGCCAGCAGTCCTAGCGGGATAAGCTACGAGCAGTACTTC; CDR3: CASSPSGISYEQYF
J: TRBJ1-5; D: TRBD1; V: TRBV29-1; size: NA; DNA: TGCAGCGTTGTTGTCGGGACAGGGTGGGCGATGGATCAGCCCCAGCATTTT; CDR3: CSVVVGTGWAMDQPQHF
J: TRBJ2-5; D: NA; V: TRBV18; size: few; DNA: TGTGCCAGCTCGTTTTCCGGGTCGGAAGAGACCCAGTACTTC; CDR3: CASSFSGSEETQYF
J: TRBJ1-3; D: NA; V: TRBV29-1; size: few; DNA: TGCAGCGTCGCACAGGCCTCTGGAAACACCATATATTTT; CDR3: CSVAQASGNTIYF
J: TRBJ2-7; D: NA; V: TRBV6-5; size: NA; DNA: TGTGCCAGCAGTTACGAGCAGGGCTCCTACGAGCAGTACTTC; CDR3: CASSYEQGSYEQYF
J: TRBJ2-5; D: NA; V: TRBV18; size: once; DNA: TGTGCCAGCTCACCGGGGACTCTGGAGACCCAGTACTTC; CDR3: CASSPGTLETQYF
J: TRBJ2-5; D: NA; V: TRBV5-4; size: NA; DNA: TGTGCCAGCCAACGGGGTCCTAGTGCAGGGCAAGAGACCCAGTACTTC; CDR3: CASQRGPSAGQETQYF
J: TRBJ1-4; D: TRBD1; V: TRBV6-6; size: few; DNA: TGTGCCAGCACTTATTCAGGGGGCGGGAATGAAAAACTGTTTTTT; CDR3: CASTYSGGGNEKLFF
J: TRBJ2-2; D: TRBD2; V: TRBV7-2; size: NA; DNA: TGTGCCAGCAGCTTAAGACTAGCGGTCGACGGCGGGGAGCTGTTTTTT; CDR3: CASSLRLAVDGGELFF